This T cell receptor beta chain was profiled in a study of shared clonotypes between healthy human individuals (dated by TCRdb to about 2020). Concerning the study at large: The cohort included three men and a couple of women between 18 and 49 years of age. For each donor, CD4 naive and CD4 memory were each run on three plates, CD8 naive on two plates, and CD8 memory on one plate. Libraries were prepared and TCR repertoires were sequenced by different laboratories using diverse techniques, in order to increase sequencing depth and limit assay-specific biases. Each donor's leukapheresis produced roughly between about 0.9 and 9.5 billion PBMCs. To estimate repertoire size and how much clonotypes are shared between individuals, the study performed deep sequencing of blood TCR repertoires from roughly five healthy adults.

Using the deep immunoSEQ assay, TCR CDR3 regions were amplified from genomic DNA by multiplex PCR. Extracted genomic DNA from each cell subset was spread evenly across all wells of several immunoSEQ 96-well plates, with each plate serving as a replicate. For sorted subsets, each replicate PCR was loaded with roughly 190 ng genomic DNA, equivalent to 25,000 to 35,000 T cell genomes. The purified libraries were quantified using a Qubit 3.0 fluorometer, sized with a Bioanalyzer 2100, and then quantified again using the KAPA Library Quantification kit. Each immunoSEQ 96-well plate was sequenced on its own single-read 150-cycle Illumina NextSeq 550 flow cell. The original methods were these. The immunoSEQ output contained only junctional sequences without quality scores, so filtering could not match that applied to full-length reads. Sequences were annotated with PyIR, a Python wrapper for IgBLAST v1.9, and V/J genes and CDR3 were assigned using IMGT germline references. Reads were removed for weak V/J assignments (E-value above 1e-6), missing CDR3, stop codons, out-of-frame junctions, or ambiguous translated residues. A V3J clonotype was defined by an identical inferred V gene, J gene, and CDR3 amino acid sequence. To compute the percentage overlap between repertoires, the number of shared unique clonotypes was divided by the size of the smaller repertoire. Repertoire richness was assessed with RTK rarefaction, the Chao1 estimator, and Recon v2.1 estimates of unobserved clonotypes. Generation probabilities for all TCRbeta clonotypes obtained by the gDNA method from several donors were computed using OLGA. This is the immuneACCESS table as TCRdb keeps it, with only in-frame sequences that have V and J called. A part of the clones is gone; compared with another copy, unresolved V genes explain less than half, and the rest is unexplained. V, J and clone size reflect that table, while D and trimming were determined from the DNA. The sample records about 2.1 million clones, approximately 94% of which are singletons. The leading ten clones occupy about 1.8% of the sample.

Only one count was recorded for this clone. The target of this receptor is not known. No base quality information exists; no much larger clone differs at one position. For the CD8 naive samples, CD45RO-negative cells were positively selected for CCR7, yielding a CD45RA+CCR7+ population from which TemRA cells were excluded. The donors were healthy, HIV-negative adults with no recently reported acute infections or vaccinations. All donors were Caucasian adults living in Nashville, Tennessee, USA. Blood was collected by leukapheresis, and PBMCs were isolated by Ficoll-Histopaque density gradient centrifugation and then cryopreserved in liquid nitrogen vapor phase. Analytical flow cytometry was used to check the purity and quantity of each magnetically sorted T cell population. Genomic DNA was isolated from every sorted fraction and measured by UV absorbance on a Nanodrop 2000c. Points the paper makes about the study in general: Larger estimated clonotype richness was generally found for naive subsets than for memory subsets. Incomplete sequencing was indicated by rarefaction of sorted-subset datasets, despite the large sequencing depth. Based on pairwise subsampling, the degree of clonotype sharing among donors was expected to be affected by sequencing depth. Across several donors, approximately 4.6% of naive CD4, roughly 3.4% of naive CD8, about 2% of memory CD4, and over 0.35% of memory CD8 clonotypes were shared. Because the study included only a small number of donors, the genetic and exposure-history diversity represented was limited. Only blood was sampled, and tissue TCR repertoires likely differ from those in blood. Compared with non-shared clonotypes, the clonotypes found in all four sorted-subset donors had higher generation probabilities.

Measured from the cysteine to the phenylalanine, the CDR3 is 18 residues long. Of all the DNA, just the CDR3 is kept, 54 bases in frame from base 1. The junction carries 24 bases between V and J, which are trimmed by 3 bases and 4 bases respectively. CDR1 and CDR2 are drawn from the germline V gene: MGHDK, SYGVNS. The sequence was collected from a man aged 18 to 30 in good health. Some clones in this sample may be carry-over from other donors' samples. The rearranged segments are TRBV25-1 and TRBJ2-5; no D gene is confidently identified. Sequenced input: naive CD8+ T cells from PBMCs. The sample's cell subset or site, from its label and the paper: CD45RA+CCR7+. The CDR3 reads CASSDPPDTHKGSETQYF. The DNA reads TGTGCCAGCAGTGACCCCCCCGACACCCACAAAGGGTCAGAGACCCAGTACTTC.